One and the same sample provided the 13 T cell receptor beta chains below, sequenced in a study of neurological immune-mediated disorders. Time point defined: longitudinal time-point 1 (baseline). Via MiXCR, TCRdb re-called the 5' RACE reads, giving one row per CDR3 protein. Among 50,000 to 70,000 distinct CDR3 sequences listed, around a tenth were seen once. The sequencing input was PBMCs. These receptors came from a male donor with HTLV-1-associated myelopathy (HAM/TSP).

This chain connects TRBV6-5 to TRBJ1-4; no reliable D call. The CDR3 has 16 residues. V shed 1 base and J shed 5 bases, with 14 bases lying between them. Germline lookup yields CDR1 MNHEY and CDR2 SVGAGI. CDR3 sequence: CASSYWRVSLNEKLFF. As DNA, the CDR3 is TGTGCCAGCAGTTACTGGAGGGTCTCCTTAAATGAAAAACTGTTTTTT.

This clonotype was counted at least ten times. The chain carries TRBV28 and TRBJ1-2, with D hard to call. The V gene's germline CDR1 is MDHEN and CDR2 SYDVKM. The ends were cut back, 7 bases at V and 1 base at J, with 19 bases in the middle. The CDR3 covers 16 residues. CDR3 coding DNA: TGTGCCAGCACCCCACGGCAGACCAGGAATAACTATGGCTACACCTTC. Protein product: CASTPRQTRNNYGYTF.

This clonotype was seen repeatedly, ten times or more. The chain uses TRBV27 and TRBJ1-6; no clear D. Trimming left V 1 base short and J 8 bases short, with 12 bases between. Per the germline V gene, CDR1 is MNHEY and CDR2 is SMNVEV (reference sequence). The CDR3 contains 15 residues. The CDR3 DNA reads TGTGCCAGCAGTTTATGGCCCATTGGGGATTCACCCCTCCACTTT. This translates into CASSLWPIGDSPLHF.

This clonotype was counted many times. The chain recombines TRBV29-1 with TRBJ1-2, with unresolved D. Germline CDR1 is SQVTM and CDR2 is ANQGSEA. This CDR3 region has 12 residues. V lost 4 bases, J lost 6 bases, and 12 bases lay in between. The CDR3: CSVVSGRNGYTF. The CDR3 DNA sequence: TGCAGCGTTGTGAGCGGGAGGAATGGCTACACCTTC.

This clonotype was observed at least ten times. V and J are TRBV20-1 and TRBJ2-7, with 8 bases aligning to TRBD2. The trim removed 6 bases at V and 6 bases at J, leaving 13 bases unmatched. The CDR3 contains 14 residues. CDR1 and CDR2 (germline): DFQATT, SNEGSKA (reference sequence). The CDR3 reads CSAERSRGGAEQYF. The CDR3 DNA is TGCAGTGCCGAACGCTCCCGGGGGGGGGCCGAGCAGTACTTC.

This clonotype was detected many times. V and J are TRBV6-1 and TRBJ1-6; D call uncertain. Germline loops: CDR1 MNHNS, CDR2 SASEGT. Trimming left V 10 bases short and J 4 bases short, with 14 bases between. This CDR3 spans 14 amino acids. In DNA form, the CDR3 reads TGTGCCACCGAAACGGCGAGATATAATTCACCCCTCCACTTT. It yields the protein CATETARYNSPLHF.

In this sample, this clonotype turned up many times. Germline is not matched at one junction end, which may reflect a read error. The chain combines TRBV6-5 with TRBJ2-7; D could derive from TRBD1 or TRBD2 (5 bases each). CDR1 MNHEY and CDR2 SVGAGI come from the germline V gene. This CDR3 spans 12 amino acids. CDR3 region: CASTSGMGATKF. In DNA form, the CDR3 reads TGTGCCAGCACCTCAGGGATGGGAGCAACTAAATTC.

This clonotype was observed many times. V is TRBV5-1 and J is TRBJ2-1; the match to TRBD1 covers 11 bases. Germline values: CDR1 SGHRS, CDR2 YFSETQ. There are 15 residues in the CDR3. V lost 0 bases to trimming and J lost 8 bases; unmatched junction nucleotides: 4. The CDR3 DNA is TGCGCCAGCAGCTTGGTAGGACAGGGGGCCTATGAGCAGTTCTTC. As protein: CASSLVGQGAYEQFF.

This clonotype was counted ten times or more. A junction end diverges from the germline sequence, so it may reflect a read error. CDR3 sequence reads: CASSLRTSWVF. The CDR3 DNA follows: TGTGCCAGCAGTTTACGGACTAGTTGGGTCTTC. V and J are TRBV12-3 or TRBV12-4 and TRBJ2-1; TRBD2 matches 7 bases. CDR3 length: 11 residues.

Ten or more counts support this clonotype. The chain combines TRBV12-3 or TRBV12-4 with TRBJ2-4; 7 bases are shared with TRBD1. Trimming took 4 bases from V and 0 from J; bases not matched to a gene: 9. This CDR3 is 17 amino acids long. The CDR3 DNA reads as TGTGCCAGCAGTTCTCTTGGACAGGAGCTAGCCAAAAACATTCAGTACTTC. Translating it yields CASSSLGQELAKNIQYF.

This clonotype was recorded at least ten times. The V and J genes are TRBV27 and TRBJ1-6, with D perhaps matching TRBD1 (6 bases). This CDR3 is 14 amino acids long. CDR1 MNHEY and CDR2 SMNVEV come from the germline V gene (reference sequence). Trimming removed 6 bases from V and 10 bases from J, with 16 bases in between. The CDR3 coding sequence is TGTGCCAGCAGGAGGGGGGGCGCGTGGTCACCCCTCCACTTT. This sequence encodes CASRRGGAWSPLHF.

This clonotype was picked up a small number of times. At one end, the junction sequence differs from germline, possibly due to a read error. The chain combines TRBV10-3 with TRBJ2-7, with 8 bases fitting TRBD1. CDR1 ENHRY and CDR2 SYGVKD come from the germline V gene. This CDR3 has 15 amino acids. Here the CDR3 reads CAISEGGTGTYAQYF. The CDR3 coding sequence is TGTGCCATCAGTGAAGGGGGGACAGGTACCTACGCGCAGTACTTC.

This clonotype has ten or more counts. The V gene is TRBV6-5, the J gene TRBJ2-4; no clear D gene. V lost 2 bases, J lost 9 bases, and 5 bases lay in between. Germline V gene lookup returns CDR1 MNHEY and CDR2 SVGAGI. This CDR3 has 11 amino acids. As DNA, the CDR3 is TGTGCCAGCAGTTACCTCTCCATTCAGTACTTC. The encoded protein is CASSYLSIQYF.